This TCR beta chain was found in a study of blood T cells in healthy people across ages. Germline-derived CDR1 and CDR2 are MDHEN and SYDVKM. V dropped 2 bases and J dropped 5 bases, with 16 bases sitting between them. The CDR3 has 15 residues. This clonotype has a handful of counts. Alongside a J-beta primer mix, a sample-barcoded 5' primer served in a second PCR lasting 7 to 11 cycles. Each cDNA molecule was tagged by a template-switch adaptor with 12 random nucleotides. TCRdb independently ran MiXCR on the 5' RACE reads; one entry per CDR3 protein. The repertoire consists of about 1.4 million distinct CDR3 sequences, with around 59% occurring once and the leading ten covering 6.5% to 8.5%.

The sequenced sample was blood. The receptor's source is a man younger than 35 in good health. The chain couples TRBV28 to TRBJ2-7; possible D gene TRBD2, 6 bases. CDR3 region: CASSLRGARRDEQYF. The CDR3 DNA sequence: TGTGCCAGCAGTTTACGCGGGGCCAGGCGAGACGAGCAGTACTTC.